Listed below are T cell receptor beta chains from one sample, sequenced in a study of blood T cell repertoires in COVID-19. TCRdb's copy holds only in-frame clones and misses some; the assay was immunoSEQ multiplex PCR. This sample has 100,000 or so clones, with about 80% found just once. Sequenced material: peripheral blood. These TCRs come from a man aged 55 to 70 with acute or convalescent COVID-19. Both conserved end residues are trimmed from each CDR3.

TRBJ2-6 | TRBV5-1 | ASSDTGSGANVLT
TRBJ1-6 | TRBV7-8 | ASSEQGGPNHSPLH
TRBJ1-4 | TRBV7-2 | ASSLDRGNEKLF
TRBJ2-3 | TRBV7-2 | ASSLDLGLPYTQY
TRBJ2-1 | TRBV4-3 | ASSQVPSAGEQF
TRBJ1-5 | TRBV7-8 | ASTQVQGPNQPQH
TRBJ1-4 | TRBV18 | ASSPSQGAREKLF
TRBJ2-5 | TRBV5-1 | ASSQTSGQETQY
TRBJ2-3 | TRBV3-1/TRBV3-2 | ASSQALGGSGDTQY
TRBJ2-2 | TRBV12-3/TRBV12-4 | ASTPGGRELF
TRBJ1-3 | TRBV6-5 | ASMSAGNTIY
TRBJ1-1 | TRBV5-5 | ASSLRRWNTEAF
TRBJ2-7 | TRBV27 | ASSFLAGGYEQY
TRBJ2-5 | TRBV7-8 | ASKKTETQETQY
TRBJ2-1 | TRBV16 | ASSRLAGGYNEQF
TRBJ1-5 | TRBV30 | AWSPGQGNQPQH
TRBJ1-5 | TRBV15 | ATSRDLATGGGNQPQH
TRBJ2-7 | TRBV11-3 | ASSLDRWTGATYEQY
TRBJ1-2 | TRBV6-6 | ASSPTGGRVYT
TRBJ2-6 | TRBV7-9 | ASSFTKRDRVPNVLT
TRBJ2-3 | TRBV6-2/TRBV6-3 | ASSSLAGLDTQY
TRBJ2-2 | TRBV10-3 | AISKNSGELF
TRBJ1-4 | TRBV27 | ASSLNRGAMKLF